This record covers a single T cell receptor (beta chain). Methods used by the authors: The authors estimated nucleated cell counts from reference gene primer amplification. TCRdb's table, derived via immunoSEQ multiplex PCR, lists solely in-frame clones and lacks some. V, J and clone size are those of that table, while D and trimming were read from the DNA. This table has 100,000 to 150,000 clones, around nine tenths appearing once. Trimming removed 4 bases at V and 0 bases at J, with 14 bases between. This CDR3 has 16 residues. Germline values: CDR1 SGHRS, CDR2 YFSETQ. These data belong to a study of blood T cell repertoires in COVID-19. Turning to the study itself: Sources were T cells, B-cell-depleted T cells, or PBMCs; the material itself was cDNA or gDNA.

The chain couples TRBV5-1 to TRBJ1-5; D possibly corresponds to TRBD1 (6 bases). This clonotype was obtained from a human donor in a cohort sampled during active COVID-19. The specimen sequenced was peripheral blood. CDR3 loop: CASSLLTGTSNQPQHF. CDR3 bases: TGCGCCAGCAGCCTGCTGACAGGAACTAGCAATCAGCCCCAGCATTTT. Full variable domain (missing parts from reference TRBV5-1 and TRBJ1-5): KAGVTQTPRYLIKTRGQQVTLSCSPISGHRSVSWYQQTPGQGLQFLFEYFSETQRNKGNFPGRFSGRQFSNSRSEMNVSTLELGDSALYLCASSLLTGTSNQPQHFGDGTRLSIL.